The subject of this entry is one T cell receptor beta chain. Its antigen is as yet unknown. This sample is part of a study of a mutant IDH1 vaccine in newly diagnosed glioma. Study outcomes and limitations: Immune responses induced by vaccination arose in 90% to 95% of the patients.

The time point denotes: baseline, week 1 (first vaccination visit). As to treatment: pre-vaccination baseline after standard-of-care therapy. Sequencing used immunoSEQ multiplex PCR; TCRdb keeps in-frame clones, though not all of them. The table has 98,000 or so clones, about 90% seen once. The CDR3 totals 16 residues. V dropped 6 bases and J dropped 5; count of bases not matched to a gene: 11. Germline V gene lookup returns CDR1 MNHEY and CDR2 SMNVEV (reference sequence). The origin of this receptor is a woman aged 50 to 65 with glioma. The sample here was PBMCs, taken from a glioma patient treated with radiotherapy, temozolomide or both. The chain links TRBV27 to TRBJ2-2; TRBD2 agrees at 8 bases. The CDR3 nucleotides read TGTGCCAGCAGCCATCCGGGGGGGGCGATTACCGGGGAGCTGTTTTTT. Its protein is CASSHPGGAITGELFF.